The 9 T cell receptor beta chains in this list originate from one sample, sequenced in a study of T cells after yellow fever vaccination. TCRdb reprocessed the 5' RACE reads via MiXCR and lists one record per CDR3 protein. The table has approximately 340,000 distinct CDR3 sequences, more than 8.5% seen once. Material: PBMCs, obtained on the day of the first yellow fever vaccination. All receptors come from a man in his late teens or twenties who received the YFV17D yellow fever vaccine.

The genes are TRBV12-3 or TRBV12-4 and TRBJ1-1; D call uncertain. The CDR3 length is 14 residues. Trimming removed 5 bases at V and 0 bases at J, with 10 bases between. CDR3 sequence reads: CASSPNYLNTEAFF. In DNA, the CDR3 is TGTGCCAGCAGTCCCAATTACCTGAACACTGAAGCTTTCTTT.

The chain carries TRBV6-1 and TRBJ2-3; 10 positions agree with TRBD2. This CDR3 comprises 19 residues. V gave up 6 bases and J gave up 0 bases; unmatched junction bases: 15. Germline CDR1 is MNHNS and CDR2 is SASEGT. In DNA, the CDR3 is TGTGCCAGCAGCCCCTTCTTAGCGGGGGGTCCAACTAGCACAGATACGCAGTATTTT. Protein sequence: CASSPFLAGGPTSTDTQYF.

Ten or more counts support this clonotype. The CDR3 reads CATSQQIQETQYF. For the CDR3, the DNA is TGTGCCACCAGCCAACAGATCCAAGAGACCCAGTACTTC. The chain recombines TRBV15 with TRBJ2-5; no definite D call. The V end lost 5 bases, the J end lost 1 base, and 8 bases lay between the germline ends. Germline-derived CDR1 and CDR2 are LNHNV and YYDKDF (reference sequence). The CDR3 runs to 13 residues.

This clonotype has more than one count but fewer than ten. V is TRBV7-2 and J is TRBJ2-1, with 16 bases aligning to TRBD2. V was pared by 5 bases and J by 16 bases, with 14 bases of the junction left unmatched. Germline V gene sequence: CDR1 SGHTA, CDR2 FQGNSA. The CDR3 loop spans 16 amino acids. The CDR3 DNA is TGTGCCAGCAGCCCCCGGGGACTAGCGGGGGGGCTGTTTAAATTCTTC. This sequence encodes CASSPRGLAGGLFKFF.

This clonotype was counted a few times. The chain joins TRBV6-1 to TRBJ1-1; D remains unclear. Trimming removed 6 bases from V and 1 base from J, with 9 bases in between. The CDR3 is made up of 13 amino acids. From germline, CDR1 is MNHNS and CDR2 SASEGT. The CDR3: CASSPSQNTEAFF. The CDR3 bases are TGTGCCAGCAGCCCCAGCCAGAACACTGAAGCTTTCTTT.

The table lists this clonotype with many counts. The rearrangement links TRBV6-2 or TRBV6-3 to TRBJ2-5; 7 bases are a match to TRBD1. Trimming removed 6 bases from V and 2 bases from J; junction bases left unmatched: 3. Per germline, CDR1 MNHEY and CDR2 SVGEGT. This CDR3 spans 13 amino acids. CDR3 loop: CASRKTGQETQYF. CDR3 nucleotide sequence: TGTGCCAGCAGGAAGACAGGGCAAGAGACCCAGTACTTC.

The rearrangement links TRBV28 to TRBJ2-7; 7 bases are shared with TRBD1. CDR1 MDHEN and CDR2 SYDVKM come from the germline V gene. J lost 3 bases, V lost 4 bases, and 6 bases had no gene match. The CDR3 extends over 14 amino acids. CDR3 DNA sequence: TGTGCCAGCAGTTCCGGGACAGAGATCTACGAGCAGTACGTC. This gives the protein CASSSGTEIYEQYV.

The chain is built from TRBV4-3 and TRBJ2-7; no clear D. The CDR3 covers 13 residues. Trimming took 0 bases from V and 7 from J, leaving 10 bases between them. Germline V gene lookup returns CDR1 LGHNA and CDR2 YSLEER. In DNA, the CDR3 is TGCGCCAGCAGCCAAGAAATAGGGCGGGAGCAGTACTTC. This codes for CASSQEIGREQYF.

V is TRBV5-4 and J is TRBJ2-2, with TRBD2 as a possible D gene (7 bases). CDR1 is SGHNT and CDR2 is YYREEE in the germline V gene (reference sequence). The ends were cut back, 4 bases at V and 2 bases at J, with 18 bases in the middle. The CDR3 extends over 17 amino acids. The CDR3 here is CASSPRGGGYNTGELFF. The CDR3 DNA sequence: TGTGCCAGCAGCCCCCGGGGCGGGGGCTATAACACCGGGGAGCTGTTTTTT. The whole variable domain, remainder taken from reference TRBV5-4 and TRBJ2-2, is ETGVTQSPTHLIKTRGQQVTLRCSSQSGHNTVSWYQQALGQGPQFIFQYYREEENGRGNFPPRFSGLQFPNYSSELNVNALELDDSALYLCASSPRGGGYNTGELFFGEGSRLTVL.